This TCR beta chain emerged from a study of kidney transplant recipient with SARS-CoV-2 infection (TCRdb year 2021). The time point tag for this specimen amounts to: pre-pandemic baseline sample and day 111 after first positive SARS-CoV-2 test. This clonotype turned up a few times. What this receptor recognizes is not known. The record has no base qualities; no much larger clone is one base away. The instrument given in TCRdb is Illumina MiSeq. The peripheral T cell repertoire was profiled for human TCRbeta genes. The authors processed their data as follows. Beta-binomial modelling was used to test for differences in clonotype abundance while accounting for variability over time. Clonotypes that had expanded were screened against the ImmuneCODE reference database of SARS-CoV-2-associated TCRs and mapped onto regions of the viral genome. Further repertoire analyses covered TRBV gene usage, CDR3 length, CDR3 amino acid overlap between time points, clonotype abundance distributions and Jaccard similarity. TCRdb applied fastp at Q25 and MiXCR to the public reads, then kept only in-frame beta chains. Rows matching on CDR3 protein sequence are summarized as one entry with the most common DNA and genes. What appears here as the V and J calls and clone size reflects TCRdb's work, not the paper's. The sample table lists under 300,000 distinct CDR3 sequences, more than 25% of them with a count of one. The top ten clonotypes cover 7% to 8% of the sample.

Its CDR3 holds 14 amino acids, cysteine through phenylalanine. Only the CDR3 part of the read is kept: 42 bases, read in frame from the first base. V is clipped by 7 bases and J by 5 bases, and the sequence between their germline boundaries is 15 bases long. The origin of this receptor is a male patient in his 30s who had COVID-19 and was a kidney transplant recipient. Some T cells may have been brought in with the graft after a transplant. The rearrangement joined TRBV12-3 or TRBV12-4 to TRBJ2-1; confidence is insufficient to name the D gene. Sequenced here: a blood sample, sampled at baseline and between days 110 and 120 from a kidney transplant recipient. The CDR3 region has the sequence CASTKTRQDNEQFF. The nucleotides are TGTGCCAGCACCAAGACCCGGCAGGACAATGAGCAGTTCTTC.